Listed below are T cell receptor beta chains from one sample, sequenced in a study of blood T cell repertoires in COVID-19. The assay was immunoSEQ multiplex PCR, and TCRdb's table has in-frame clones only and misses some. The top ten clones hold more than 10% of a sample with roughly 300,000 clones, about 90% of them seen once. Material: peripheral blood. The receptors were sampled from a woman aged 25 to 39 with COVID-19, enrolled during active disease. Each CDR3 is given with its conserved first and last residue. D genes are given only for firm matches. Expanded clones are given a class, and other clones once, few, many or no size at all.

NA	TRBJ2-7	TRBV19	TRBD1	CASSYRTGMSSEQYF	TGTGCCAGTAGTTATAGGACAGGGATGAGTTCGGAGCAGTACTTC
NA	TRBJ1-1	TRBV6-4	NA	CASSGLDRKTFF	TGTGCCAGCAGTGGACTTGACAGAAAAACTTTCTTT
NA	TRBJ2-4	TRBV27	NA	CASRWVADGDIQYF	TGTGCCAGCAGATGGGTGGCGGATGGCGACATTCAGTACTTC
NA	TRBJ1-5	TRBV2	TRBD1	CASSPGTGDIGGNQPQHF	TGTGCCAGCAGCCCCGGGACAGGGGACATAGGAGGCAATCAGCCCCAGCATTTT
NA	TRBJ1-1	TRBV19	NA	CASSRPRRGTEAFF	TGTGCCAGTAGTAGGCCTAGACGAGGCACTGAAGCTTTCTTT
NA	TRBJ2-6	TRBV2	TRBD1	CASREDRAGANVLTF	TGTGCCAGCAGAGAGGACAGGGCTGGGGCCAACGTCCTGACTTTC
NA	TRBJ1-1	TRBV2	NA	CASSGAPDEAFF	TGTGCCAGCAGTGGGGCACCAGATGAAGCTTTCTTT
NA	TRBJ1-2	TRBV6-1	NA	CASSEVGADLYGYTF	TGTGCCAGCAGTGAAGTGGGGGCAGACCTCTATGGCTACACCTTC
NA	TRBJ2-1	TRBV5-1	TRBD2	CASSLERGEQFF	TGCGCCAGCAGCTTGGAGCGGGGTGAGCAGTTCTTC
NA	TRBJ2-5	TRBV4-1	NA	CASSQEGEALAETQYF	TGCGCCAGCAGCCAAGAAGGCGAGGCCCTAGCGGAGACCCAGTACTTC
NA	TRBJ2-7	TRBV5-4	TRBD1	CASSSRDRTYEQYF	TGTGCCAGCAGCTCCCGGGACAGAACCTACGAGCAGTACTTC
once	TRBJ2-7	TRBV4-1	TRBD1	CASSLGTGVLYEQYF	TGCGCCAGCAGCCTCGGGACAGGCGTTCTCTACGAGCAGTACTTC
NA	TRBJ2-3	TRBV18	TRBD2	CASSPSGGGPDTQYF	TGTGCCAGCTCACCAAGCGGGGGGGGGCCAGATACGCAGTATTTT
once	TRBJ2-1	TRBV5-1	TRBD2	CASSLVVGGGASDEQFF	TGCGCCAGCAGCTTGGTGGTTGGCGGGGGGGCCTCAGATGAGCAGTTCTTC
NA	TRBJ2-2	TRBV4-1	NA	CASTPGSPNTGELFF	TGCGCCAGCACCCCGGGGAGTCCGAACACCGGGGAGCTGTTTTTT
NA	TRBJ2-3	TRBV7-7	TRBD1	CASSHSDRDPDTQYF	TGTGCCAGCAGCCATTCGGACAGGGATCCAGATACGCAGTATTTT
NA	TRBJ2-3	TRBV27	NA	CASSLVLDGTQYF	TGTGCCAGCAGTTTAGTTCTAGATGGTACGCAGTATTTT
NA	TRBJ1-5	TRBV12-2	NA	CASRLGQNSNQPQHF	TGTGCAAGTCGCTTAGGACAGAATAGCAATCAGCCCCAGCATTTT
NA	TRBJ2-1	TRBV28	NA	CASSSPSEASYNEQFF	TGTGCCAGCAGTTCCCCCTCGGAGGCGTCCTACAATGAGCAGTTCTTC
NA	TRBJ1-1	TRBV6-5	TRBD1	CASSRQGAEAFF	TGTGCCAGCAGCCGCCAGGGGGCTGAAGCTTTCTTT
few	TRBJ1-2	TRBV6-5	NA	CASSYRLAAQDYGYTF	TGTGCCAGCAGTTACAGATTGGCAGCCCAGGACTATGGCTACACCTTC
NA	TRBJ2-7	TRBV27	TRBD1	CASSFVGQGFYEQYF	TGTGCCAGCAGTTTTGTGGGACAGGGGTTTTACGAGCAGTACTTC
NA	TRBJ2-7	TRBV6-5	NA	CASSPQGGVGYEQYF	TGTGCCAGCAGTCCTCAGGGCGGTGTGGGTTACGAGCAGTACTTC
NA	TRBJ2-1	TRBV21-1	NA	CASSYFGGRKVNEQFF	TGTGCCAGCAGCTACTTTGGGGGGAGAAAGGTGAATGAGCAGTTCTTC
NA	TRBJ1-1	TRBV6-5	NA	CATDRSYTEAFF	TGTGCCACCGATAGAAGTTACACTGAAGCTTTCTTT
NA	TRBJ1-4	TRBV7-9	TRBD1	CASSQNRGLGEKLFF	TGTGCCAGCAGCCAAAACAGGGGGCTTGGTGAAAAACTGTTTTTT
few	TRBJ2-7	TRBV4-2	NA	CASSPDSSYEQYF	TGTGCCAGCAGTCCGGACAGCTCCTACGAGCAGTACTTC
NA	TRBJ1-2	TRBV24-1	NA	CATSDLNGGYTF	TGTGCCACCAGTGATTTGAACGGTGGCTACACCTTC
once	TRBJ2-5	TRBV2	NA	CASNTPQETQYF	TGTGCCAGCAACACACCCCAAGAGACCCAGTACTTC
NA	TRBJ2-5	TRBV12-5	TRBD1	CASGLHLRAGGLETQYF	TGTGCTAGTGGTCTACACCTGAGGGCAGGGGGCCTAGAGACCCAGTACTTC
NA	TRBJ2-5	TRBV2	TRBD2	CASENGGAGETQYF	TGTGCCAGCGAGAACGGGGGGGCTGGGGAGACCCAGTACTTC
NA	TRBJ2-3	TRBV2	NA	CASSEAGGATPTDTQYF	TGTGCCAGCAGTGAAGCTGGCGGGGCGACGCCCACAGATACGCAGTATTTT
few	TRBJ2-2	TRBV18	NA	CASSRQGTGELFF	TGTGCCAGCTCGCGCCAGGGGACCGGGGAGCTGTTTTTT
NA	TRBJ2-7	TRBV6-5	NA	CASSPLWDITYEQYF	TGTGCCAGCAGCCCCCTTTGGGACATCACCTACGAGCAGTACTTC
NA	TRBJ1-1	TRBV29-1	NA	CSVEDHGDSDAEAFF	TGCAGCGTTGAAGATCACGGTGACTCAGACGCTGAAGCTTTCTTT
NA	TRBJ2-7	TRBV5-5	TRBD1	CASRHLGQGDEQYF	TGTGCCAGCAGGCACCTCGGACAGGGCGACGAGCAGTACTTC
NA	TRBJ2-1	TRBV24-1	TRBD1	CATSDTTGGSSYNEQFF	TGTGCCACCAGTGATACGACAGGGGGGTCCTCCTACAATGAGCAGTTCTTC
NA	TRBJ2-2	TRBV2	TRBD2	CASRPGLAAGELFF	TGTGCCAGCAGACCGGGACTAGCGGCCGGGGAGCTGTTTTTT
NA	TRBJ1-6	TRBV6-5	NA	CASSYEGGSPLHF	TGTGCCAGCAGTTACGAGGGAGGCTCACCCCTCCACTTT
NA	TRBJ2-7	TRBV27	NA	CASSLSISYEQYF	TGTGCCAGCAGTTTGAGTATCTCCTACGAGCAGTACTTC
NA	TRBJ2-6	TRBV16	NA	CASSPEGTGANVLTF	TGTGCCAGCAGCCCAGAGGGAACTGGGGCCAACGTCCTGACTTTC
NA	TRBJ2-2	TRBV10-1	NA	CASSKTLGDTGELFF	TGCGCCAGCAGCAAGACACTAGGCGACACCGGGGAGCTGTTTTTT
NA	TRBJ2-3	TRBV23-1	NA	CASSHSRQCCTDTQYF	TGCGCCAGCAGTCACTCTAGACAGTGTTGCACAGATACGCAGTATTTT
NA	TRBJ1-2	TRBV7-9	NA	CASSFRGRYGYTF	TGTGCCAGCAGCTTCAGGGGAAGGTATGGCTACACCTTC
NA	TRBJ2-7	TRBV25-1	NA	CASSQTYEQYF	TGTGCCAGCAGTCAAACCTACGAGCAGTACTTC
NA	TRBJ1-4	TRBV3-1/TRBV3-2	TRBD1	CASSHQGDNEKLFF	TGTGCCAGCAGCCACCAGGGGGATAATGAAAAACTGTTTTTT
NA	TRBJ2-7	TRBV7-6	TRBD2	CASSFSLAGSPYEQYF	TGTGCCAGCAGCTTCTCACTAGCGGGGAGTCCCTACGAGCAGTACTTC
NA	TRBJ2-1	TRBV27	TRBD2	CASRNPRGGNEEQFF	TGTGCCAGCAGAAATCCTCGCGGGGGGAACGAAGAGCAGTTCTTC
NA	TRBJ1-6	TRBV19	NA	CASSPRGNSPLHF	TGTGCCAGTAGCCCAAGGGGGAATTCACCCCTCCACTTT
NA	TRBJ2-7	TRBV27	NA	CASSFGKTYEQYF	TGTGCCAGCAGTTTCGGGAAAACCTACGAGCAGTACTTC
NA	TRBJ1-1	TRBV28	NA	CASSKAGRGNTEAFF	TGTGCCAGCAGCAAAGCAGGGAGGGGAAACACTGAAGCTTTCTTT
NA	TRBJ2-7	TRBV18	NA	CASSPPIRDEQYF	TGTGCCAGCTCACCACCCATCAGGGACGAGCAGTACTTC
NA	TRBJ2-7	TRBV24-1	TRBD1	CATSDSGQNYEQYF	TGTGCCACCAGTGATTCGGGACAGAACTACGAGCAGTACTTC
NA	TRBJ2-3	TRBV7-9	NA	CARSDYLSTDTQYF	TGTGCCAGGTCGGACTACCTAAGCACAGATACGCAGTATTTT
NA	TRBJ1-2	TRBV3-1/TRBV3-2	NA	CASSQIQIEGYTF	TGTGCCAGCAGCCAGATACAGATCGAAGGCTACACCTTC
NA	TRBJ1-4	TRBV28	NA	CASSPPGVANEKLFF	TGTGCCAGCAGTCCTCCGGGGGTCGCTAATGAAAAACTGTTTTTT
NA	TRBJ1-2	TRBV27	NA	CASSSRARLYGYTF	TGTGCCAGCAGTTCCCGAGCTAGGCTTTATGGCTACACCTTC